One T cell receptor (beta chain) is described in this entry. Its specificity is not known. The entirety of the isolated RNA underwent reverse transcription, so expressed TCRB transcripts were sequenced. This table comes from immunoSEQ multiplex PCR, and its TCRdb copy is limited to in-frame clones, with some not included. The data contain more than 250,000 clones, around 24% of them singletons. The sample comes from a study of beta chain features in type 1 diabetes. Study outcomes and limitations: Type 1 diabetes patients had TCRB CDR3s that were shorter (moderately but significantly so) in all four CD4+ subsets. The VDJ junctions of type 1 diabetes patients carried fewer insertions and more deletions.

Germline V gene sequence: CDR1 SGHRS, CDR2 YFSETQ. The CDR3 covers 17 residues. The V and J ends lost 4 bases and 5 bases, in that order; junction bases with no gene match: 12. Sequencing was performed on naive CD4+ T cells from blood. The chain carries TRBV5-1 and TRBJ2-5; 12 bases line up with TRBD2. The receptor was derived from a young woman with type 1 diabetes. CDR3 sequence: CASSPADSTSGRETQYF. The CDR3 DNA is TGCGCCAGCAGCCCGGCCGACTCCACTAGCGGGAGGGAGACCCAGTACTTC.